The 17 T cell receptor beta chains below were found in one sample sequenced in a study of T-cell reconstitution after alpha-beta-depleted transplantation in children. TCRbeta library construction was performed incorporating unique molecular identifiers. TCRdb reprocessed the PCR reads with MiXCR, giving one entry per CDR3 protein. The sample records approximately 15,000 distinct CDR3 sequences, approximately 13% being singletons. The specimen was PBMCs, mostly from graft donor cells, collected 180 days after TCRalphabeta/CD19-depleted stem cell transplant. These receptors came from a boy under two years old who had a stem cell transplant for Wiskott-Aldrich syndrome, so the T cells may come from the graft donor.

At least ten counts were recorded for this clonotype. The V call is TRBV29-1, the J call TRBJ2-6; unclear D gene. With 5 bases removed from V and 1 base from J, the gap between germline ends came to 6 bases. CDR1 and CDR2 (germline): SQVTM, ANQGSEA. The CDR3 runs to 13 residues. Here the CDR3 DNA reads TGCAGCGTTTACTCGTCTGGGGCCAACGTCCTGACTTTC. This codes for CSVYSSGANVLTF.

The CDR3 nucleotides are TGCAGTGCCACCGGACTAGCGGGAGCCGATGACAATGAGCAGTTCTTC. It specifies CSATGLAGADDNEQFF. V is TRBV20-1 and J is TRBJ2-1; 13 bases are shared with TRBD2. CDR3 size: 16 residues. J lost 5 bases, V lost 6 bases, and 10 bases had no gene match. From germline, CDR1 is DFQATT and CDR2 SNEGSKA (reference sequence).

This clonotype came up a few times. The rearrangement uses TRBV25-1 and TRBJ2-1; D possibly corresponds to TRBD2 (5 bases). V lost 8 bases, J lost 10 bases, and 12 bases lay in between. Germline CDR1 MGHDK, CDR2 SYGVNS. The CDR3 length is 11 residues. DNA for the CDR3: TGTGCCAGCCAACTCGGAGGCGAGCAGTTCTTC. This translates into CASQLGGEQFF. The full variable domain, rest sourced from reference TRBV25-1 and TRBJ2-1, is EADIYQTPRYLVIGTGKKITLECSQTMGHDKMYWYQQDPGMELHLIHYSYGVNSTEKGDLSSESTVSRIRTEHFPLTLESARPSHTSQYLCASQLGGEQFFGPGTRLTVL.

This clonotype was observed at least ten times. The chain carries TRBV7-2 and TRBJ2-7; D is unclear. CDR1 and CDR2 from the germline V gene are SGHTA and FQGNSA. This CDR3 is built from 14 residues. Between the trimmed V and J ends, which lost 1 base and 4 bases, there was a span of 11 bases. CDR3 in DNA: TGTGCCAGCAGCTTAGTGGACGCCCTTTACGAGCAGTACTTC. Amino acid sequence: CASSLVDALYEQYF. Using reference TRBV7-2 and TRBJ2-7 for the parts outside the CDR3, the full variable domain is GAGVSQSPSNKVTEKGKDVELRCDPISGHTALYWYRQSLGQGLEFLIYFQGNSAPDKSGLPSDRFSAERTGGSVSTLTIQRTQQEDSAVYLCASSLVDALYEQYFGPGTRLTVT.

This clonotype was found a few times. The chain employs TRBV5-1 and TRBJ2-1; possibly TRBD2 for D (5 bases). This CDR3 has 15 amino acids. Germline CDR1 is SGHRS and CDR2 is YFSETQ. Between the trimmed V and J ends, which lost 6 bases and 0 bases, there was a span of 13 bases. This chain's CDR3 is CASNELVFSYNEQFF. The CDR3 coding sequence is TGCGCCAGCAACGAACTAGTTTTCTCCTACAATGAGCAGTTCTTC.

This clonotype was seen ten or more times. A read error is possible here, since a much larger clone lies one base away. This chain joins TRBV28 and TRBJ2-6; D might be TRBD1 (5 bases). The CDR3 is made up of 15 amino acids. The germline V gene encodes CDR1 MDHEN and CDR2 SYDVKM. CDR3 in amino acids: CASSFWFSGANGLTF. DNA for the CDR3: TGTGCCAGCAGTTTTTGGTTCTCTGGGGCCAACGGCCTGACTTTC.

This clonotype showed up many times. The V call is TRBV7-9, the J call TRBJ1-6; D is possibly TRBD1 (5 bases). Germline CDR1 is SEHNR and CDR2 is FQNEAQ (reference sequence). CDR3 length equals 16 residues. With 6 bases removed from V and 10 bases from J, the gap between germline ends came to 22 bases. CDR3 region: CASRLTTGTPGSPLHF. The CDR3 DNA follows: TGTGCCAGCAGGTTAACCACCGGGACCCCTGGCTCACCCCTCCACTTT. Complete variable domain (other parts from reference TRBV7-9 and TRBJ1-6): DTGVSQNPRHKITKRGQNVTFRCDPISEHNRLYWYRQTLGQGPEFLTYFQNEAQLEKSRLLSDRFSAERPKGSFSTLEIQRTEQGDSAMYLCASRLTTGTPGSPLHFGNGTRLTVT.

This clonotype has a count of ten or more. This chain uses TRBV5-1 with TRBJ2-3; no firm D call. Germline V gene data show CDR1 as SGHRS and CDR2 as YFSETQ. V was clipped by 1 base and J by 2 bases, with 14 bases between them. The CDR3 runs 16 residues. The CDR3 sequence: CASSLLTTGLTDTQYF. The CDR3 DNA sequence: TGCGCCAGCAGCTTGCTTACCACCGGTCTCACAGATACGCAGTATTTT.

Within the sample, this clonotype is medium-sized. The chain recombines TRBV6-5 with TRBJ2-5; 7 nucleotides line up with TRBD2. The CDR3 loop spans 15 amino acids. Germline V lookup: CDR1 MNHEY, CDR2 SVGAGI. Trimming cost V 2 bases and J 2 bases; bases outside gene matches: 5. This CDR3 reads CASSYDHGRQETQYF. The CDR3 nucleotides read TGTGCCAGCAGTTACGACCACGGGAGGCAAGAGACCCAGTACTTC.

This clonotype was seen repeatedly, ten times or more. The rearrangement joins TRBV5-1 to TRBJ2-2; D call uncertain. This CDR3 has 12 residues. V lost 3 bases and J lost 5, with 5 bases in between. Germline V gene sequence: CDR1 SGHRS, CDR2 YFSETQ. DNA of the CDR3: TGCGCCAGCAGCTACGGGACCGGGGAGCTGTTTTTT. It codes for CASSYGTGELFF. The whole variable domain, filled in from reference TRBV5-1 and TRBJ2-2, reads KAGVTQTPRYLIKTRGQQVTLSCSPISGHRSVSWYQQTPGQGLQFLFEYFSETQRNKGNFPGRFSGRQFSNSRSEMNVSTLELGDSALYLCASSYGTGELFFGEGSRLTVL.

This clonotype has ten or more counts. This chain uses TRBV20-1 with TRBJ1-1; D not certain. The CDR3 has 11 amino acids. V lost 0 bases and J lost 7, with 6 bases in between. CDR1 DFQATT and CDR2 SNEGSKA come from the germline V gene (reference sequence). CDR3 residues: CSARDIGEAFF. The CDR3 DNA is TGCAGTGCTAGAGATATCGGTGAAGCTTTCTTT.

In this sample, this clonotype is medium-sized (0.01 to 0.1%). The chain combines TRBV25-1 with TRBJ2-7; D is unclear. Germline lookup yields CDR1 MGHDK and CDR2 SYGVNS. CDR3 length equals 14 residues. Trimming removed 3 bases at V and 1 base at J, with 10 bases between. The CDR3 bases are TGTGCCAGCAGTGAGGAACCGACTTCCTACGAGCAGTACTTC. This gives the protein CASSEEPTSYEQYF.

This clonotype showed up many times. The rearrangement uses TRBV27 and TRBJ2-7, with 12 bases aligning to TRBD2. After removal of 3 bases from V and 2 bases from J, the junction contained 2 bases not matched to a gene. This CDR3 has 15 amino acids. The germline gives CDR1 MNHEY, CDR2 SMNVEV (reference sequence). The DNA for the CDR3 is TGTGCCAGCAGTTTGCGGACTAGCGGGACCTACGAGCAGTACTTC. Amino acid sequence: CASSLRTSGTYEQYF.

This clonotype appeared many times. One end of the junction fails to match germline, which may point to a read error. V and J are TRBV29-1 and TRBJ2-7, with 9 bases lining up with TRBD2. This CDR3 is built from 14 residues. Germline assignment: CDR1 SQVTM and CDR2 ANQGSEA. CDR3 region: CSVEPGTSSDEQYF. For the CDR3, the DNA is TGCAGCGTGGAACCCGGGACTAGCTCCGACGAGCAGTACTTC.

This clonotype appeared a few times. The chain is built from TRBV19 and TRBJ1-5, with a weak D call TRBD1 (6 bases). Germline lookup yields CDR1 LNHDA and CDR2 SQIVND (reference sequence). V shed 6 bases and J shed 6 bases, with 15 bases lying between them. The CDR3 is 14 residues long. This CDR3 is CASSTQGGGQPQHF. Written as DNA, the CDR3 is TGTGCCAGTAGCACACAGGGAGGAGGTCAGCCCCAGCATTTT.

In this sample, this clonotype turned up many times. CDR3 nucleotide sequence: TGTGCCAGCAGCGCCCAGCTAGCACGAACTTACAATGAGCAGTTCTTC. This sequence encodes CASSAQLARTYNEQFF. The chain links TRBV9 to TRBJ2-1, with a possible D match to TRBD2 (5 bases). This CDR3 comprises 16 residues. Germline-derived CDR1 and CDR2 are SGDLS and YYNGEE. The V end was cut by 3 bases, the J end by 4 bases, with 17 bases between.

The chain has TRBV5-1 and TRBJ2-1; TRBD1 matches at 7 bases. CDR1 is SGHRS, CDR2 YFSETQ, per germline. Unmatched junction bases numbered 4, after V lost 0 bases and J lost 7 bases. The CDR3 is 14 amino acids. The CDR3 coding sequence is TGCGCCAGCAGCTTGGATGTACAGGGGAATGAGCAGTTCTTC. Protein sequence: CASSLDVQGNEQFF.